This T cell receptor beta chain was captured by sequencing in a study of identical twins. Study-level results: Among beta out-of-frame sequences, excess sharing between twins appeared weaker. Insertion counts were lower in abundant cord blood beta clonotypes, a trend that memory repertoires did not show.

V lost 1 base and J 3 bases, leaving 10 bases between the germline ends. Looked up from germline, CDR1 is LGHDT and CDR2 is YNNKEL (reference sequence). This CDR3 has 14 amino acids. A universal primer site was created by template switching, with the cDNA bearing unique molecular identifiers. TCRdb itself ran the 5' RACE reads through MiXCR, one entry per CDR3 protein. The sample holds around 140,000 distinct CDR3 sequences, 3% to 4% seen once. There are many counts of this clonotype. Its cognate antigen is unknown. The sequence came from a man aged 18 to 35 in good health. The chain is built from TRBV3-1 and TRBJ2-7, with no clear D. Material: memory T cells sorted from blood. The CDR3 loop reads CASSQGLTNYEQYF. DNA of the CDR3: TGTGCCAGCAGCCAAGGACTTACCAACTACGAGCAGTACTTC.